Below are 28 T cell receptor beta chains sequenced from a single sample in a study of T cells in localized non-small cell lung cancer. TCRdb's copy holds only in-frame clones and misses some; the assay was immunoSEQ multiplex PCR. The sample has around 1,400 clones, 15% to 20% seen once; the top ten hold 14%. The sequencing used normal lung tissue next to the tumor, collected before any cancer treatment. These receptors came from a woman aged 40 to 75 with stage II lung adenocarcinoma.

This clone was picked up a small number of times. V usage is TRBV9 and J usage is TRBJ2-3, with 9 bases matching TRBD1. Germline V lookup: CDR1 SGDLS, CDR2 YYNGEE. J was trimmed by 4 bases and V by 4 bases; bases with no gene match: 16. This CDR3 has 18 residues. CDR3 region: CASSSWVPGQGSADTQYF. The CDR3 DNA follows: TGTGCCAGCAGCTCTTGGGTCCCGGGACAGGGTTCGGCAGATACGCAGTATTTT.

The chain couples TRBV6-8 to TRBJ1-3, with D unclear. The CDR3 totals 14 residues. Germline-derived CDR1 and CDR2 are MNHGY and SAAAGT. V was cut by 5 bases and J by 3 bases, with 11 bases left in between. The DNA of the CDR3 is TGTGCCAGCAGTGACTACCCGAGTGGAAACACCATATATTTT. Its protein product is CASSDYPSGNTIYF.

V gene TRBV29-1 combines with J gene TRBJ1-2; D perhaps matches TRBD1 (6 bases). This CDR3 contains 14 residues. The germline V gene encodes CDR1 SQVTM and CDR2 ANQGSEA. With 1 base removed from V and 3 bases from J, the gap between germline ends came to 12 bases. CDR3 sequence: CSVEGGQGYYGYTF. For the CDR3, the DNA is TGCAGCGTTGAAGGGGGGCAGGGGTACTATGGCTACACCTTC.

This clone was seen a few times. The J gene is TRBJ2-1, the V gene TRBV5-1, with a tentative D call TRBD2 (5 bases). Trimming cost V 0 bases and J 0 bases, with 7 bases left between them. This CDR3 is built from 15 residues. The germline CDR1 and CDR2 sequences are SGHRS and YFSETQ. In nucleotides, the CDR3 is TGCGCCAGCAGCTTGGTGGGGAGCTCCTACAATGAGCAGTTCTTC. The encoded protein is CASSLVGSSYNEQFF.

The gene calls are TRBV6-8 and TRBJ1-6; D remains ambiguous. Germline lookup yields CDR1 MNHGY and CDR2 SAAAGT. V lost 4 bases and J 3 bases, leaving 10 bases between the germline ends. CDR3 size: 15 residues. The CDR3 protein is CASSFVRHYNSPLHF. DNA for the CDR3: TGTGCCAGCAGTTTCGTCCGACACTATAATTCACCCCTCCACTTT.

This chain joins TRBV5-1 and TRBJ1-1, with D unresolved. Trimming left V 0 bases short and J 2 bases short, with 8 bases between. This CDR3 region has 14 residues. Germline V gene data show CDR1 as SGHRS and CDR2 as YFSETQ. The CDR3 DNA is TGCGCCAGCAGCTTGGGGCAGGACAACACTGAAGCTTTCTTT. Residues: CASSLGQDNTEAFF.

The genes are TRBV14 and TRBJ2-5; D may match TRBD1 or TRBD2 (5 bases each). The germline gives CDR1 SGHDN, CDR2 FVKESK. Trimming pared 0 bases from V and 2 bases from J, leaving 16 bases between. CDR3 length: 17 residues. CDR3 sequence reads: CASSQDLRGDLQETQYF. The CDR3 bases are TGTGCCAGCAGCCAAGATCTACGAGGGGACCTACAAGAGACCCAGTACTTC.

The rearrangement joins TRBV19 to TRBJ1-5; TRBD1 matches 10 bases. Trimming cost V 8 bases and J 8 bases; bases outside gene matches: 3. The germline gives CDR1 LNHDA, CDR2 SQIVND (reference sequence). CDR3 length equals 12 residues. As DNA, the CDR3 is TGTGCCAGTGGACAGGGGGATGAGCCCCAGCATTTT. Translated, it gives CASGQGDEPQHF. Drawing the rest from reference TRBV19 and TRBJ1-5, the complete variable domain is DGGITQSPKYLFRKEGQNVTLSCEQNLNHDAMYWYRQDPGQGLRLIYYSQIVNDFQKGDIAEGYSVSREKKESFPLTVTSAQKNPTAFYLCASGQGDEPQHFGDGTRLSIL.

The gene calls are TRBV28 and TRBJ2-2, with TRBD1 matching over 7 bases. Looked up from germline, CDR1 is MDHEN and CDR2 is SYDVKM. With V trimmed by 6 bases and J by 5 bases, 6 bases remained unmatched. There are 14 residues in the CDR3. This CDR3 reads CASRTGFGTGELFF. CDR3 in DNA: TGTGCCAGCAGGACAGGGTTCGGGACCGGGGAGCTGTTTTTT.

The V call is TRBV28, the J call TRBJ1-1; 12 bases agree with TRBD1. The CDR3 runs 16 residues. V lost 10 bases, J lost 1 base, and 10 bases stayed unmatched. The V gene's germline CDR1 is MDHEN and CDR2 SYDVKM. The CDR3 nucleotides are TGTGCCACCTATGGGACAGGGGGCGATGGGAACACTGAAGCTTTCTTT. It yields the protein CATYGTGGDGNTEAFF.

The J gene is TRBJ2-1, the V gene TRBV25-1, with D possibly being TRBD2 (6 bases). Trimming removed 1 base at V and 10 bases at J, with 11 bases between. The CDR3 extends over 13 amino acids. Germline CDR1 and CDR2: MGHDK and SYGVNS. The CDR3: CASSEWGEQEQFF. CDR3 DNA: TGTGCCAGCAGTGAATGGGGGGAACAAGAGCAGTTCTTC.

This clone was seen more than once but under ten times. CDR3 residues: CAAGDRGYGYTF. The CDR3 DNA follows: TGTGCCGCCGGGGACAGGGGCTATGGCTACACCTTC. This chain joins TRBV28 and TRBJ1-2; TRBD1 matches 10 bases. The germline V gene has CDR1 MDHEN and CDR2 SYDVKM. V was pared by 11 bases and J by 4 bases, with 4 bases of the junction left unmatched. CDR3 length: 12 amino acids.

There are a few counts of this clone. The chain recombines TRBV11-3 with TRBJ2-5; possible D gene TRBD1, 6 bases. V shed 5 bases and J shed 4 bases, with 14 bases lying between them. This CDR3 is 14 amino acids long. CDR1 is SGHNT and CDR2 is YENEEA in the germline V gene. Here the CDR3 reads CASSPDRNLETQYF. The DNA of the CDR3 is TGTGCCAGCAGCCCAGACAGGAATCTAGAGACCCAGTACTTC.

The rearrangement uses TRBV5-1 and TRBJ1-1, with a possible D match to TRBD1 (5 bases). Looked up from germline, CDR1 is SGHRS and CDR2 is YFSETQ. V lost 4 bases, J lost 3 bases, and 16 bases lay in between. This CDR3 has 15 amino acids. The chain's CDR3 is CASSRYYQGYTEAFF. As DNA, the CDR3 is TGCGCCAGCAGCCGTTACTATCAGGGCTACACTGAAGCTTTCTTT.

V usage is TRBV5-1 and J usage is TRBJ1-1, with D possibly matching TRBD1 (6 bases). The length of the CDR3 is 17 residues. Germline lookup yields CDR1 SGHRS and CDR2 YFSETQ. Deletions cut 2 bases from V and 1 base from J, with 18 bases between. CDR3 sequence reads: CASSFFGGRVSNTEAFF. The CDR3 DNA reads as TGCGCCAGCAGCTTCTTCGGGGGGCGGGTGTCGAACACTGAAGCTTTCTTT.

This chain joins TRBV7-6 and TRBJ2-7; D possibly corresponds to TRBD2 (5 bases). V lost 5 bases and J 2 bases, leaving 13 bases between the germline ends. Germline CDR1 SGHVS, CDR2 FNYEAQ. This CDR3 is 14 amino acids long. The CDR3 DNA reads as TGTGCCAGCAGCCGGGGTCAGCCTACCTACGAGCAGTACTTC. This encodes CASSRGQPTYEQYF.

V is TRBV5-1 and J is TRBJ2-7, with 11 bases aligning to TRBD1. This CDR3 has 16 residues. Germline V gene sequence: CDR1 SGHRS, CDR2 YFSETQ. After removal of 4 bases from V and 4 bases from J, the junction contained 10 bases not matched to a gene. The CDR3, as DNA: TGCGCCAGCAGCGATGAGGGACAGGGGGTCGGGTACGAGCAGTACTTC. It translates to CASSDEGQGVGYEQYF.

V is TRBV5-1 and J is TRBJ1-1, with no clear D. The CDR3 covers 14 residues. The germline V and J ends were trimmed by 0 bases and 0 bases, with 6 bases remaining between them. Looked up from germline, CDR1 is SGHRS and CDR2 is YFSETQ. This CDR3 reads CASSLARMNTEAFF. The CDR3 DNA reads as TGCGCCAGCAGCTTGGCCCGTATGAACACTGAAGCTTTCTTT.

This clone was found a few times. The chain combines TRBV29-1 with TRBJ1-2; unclear D gene. The CDR3 contains 16 residues. With 6 bases removed from V and 0 bases from J, the gap between germline ends came to 20 bases. Germline-derived CDR1 and CDR2 are SQVTM and ANQGSEA. The CDR3 nucleotides read TGCAGCGTCCTCCCTACAAGGCAGCCAACTAACTATGGCTACACCTTC. This codes for CSVLPTRQPTNYGYTF.

This clone is deemed medium-sized. The rearrangement uses TRBV6-8 and TRBJ1-2; no clear D. Trimming stripped 2 bases from V and 5 bases from J, with 21 bases between. The CDR3 covers 17 residues. Per the germline V gene, CDR1 is MNHGY and CDR2 is SAAAGT. CDR3 in DNA: TGTGCCAGCAGTTACCTAAACCGGGTAACCATGATATATGGCTACACCTTC. The encoded protein is CASSYLNRVTMIYGYTF.

This clone showed up just a few times. The V call is TRBV6-8, the J call TRBJ1-5, with a tentative D call TRBD1 (6 bases). The germline V gene encodes CDR1 MNHGY and CDR2 SAAAGT. V dropped 7 bases and J dropped 3 bases, with 19 bases sitting between them. The CDR3 covers 16 residues. The CDR3 is CASTQGGTGFNQPQHF. CDR3 sequence (DNA): TGTGCCAGCACCCAAGGGGGTACAGGGTTCAATCAGCCCCAGCATTTT.

This chain connects TRBV28 to TRBJ2-2; tentatively, D is TRBD1 or TRBD2 (6 bases each). The CDR3 length is 15 residues. V was clipped by 6 bases and J by 3 bases, with 14 bases between them. Germline loops: CDR1 MDHEN, CDR2 SYDVKM. CDR3 DNA: TGTGCCAGCAGGGAGGGACAACTTGACACCGGGGAGCTGTTTTTT. Translating it yields CASREGQLDTGELFF.

This clone has more than one count but fewer than ten. This sequence joins TRBV11-3 and TRBJ1-4; no clear D gene. V lost 3 bases, J lost 0 bases, and 5 bases lay in between. Germline V lookup: CDR1 SGHNT, CDR2 YENEEA. The CDR3 runs 14 residues. CDR3 protein: CASSLGATNEKLFF. CDR3 nucleotide sequence: TGTGCCAGCAGCTTGGGAGCAACTAATGAAAAACTGTTTTTT.

Here the CDR3 DNA reads TGTGCCAGCAGCCAAGATAGCCGGCGAGAGGCCAAAAACATTCAGTACTTC. It specifies CASSQDSRREAKNIQYF. The chain combines TRBV14 with TRBJ2-4; D not certain. From germline, CDR1 is SGHDN and CDR2 FVKESK. The ends were cut back, 0 bases at V and 1 base at J, with 13 bases in the middle. The CDR3 sequence is 17 residues long. The whole variable domain, remainder taken from reference TRBV14 and TRBJ2-4, is EAGVTQFPSHSVIEKGQTVTLRCDPISGHDNLYWYRRVMGKEIKFLLHFVKESKQDESGMPNNRFLAERTGGTYSTLKVQPAELEDSGVYFCASSQDSRREAKNIQYFGAGTRLSVL.

The chain combines TRBV7-7 with TRBJ1-5, with D tentatively TRBD1 (6 bases). V lost 5 bases, J lost 5 bases, and 19 bases lay in between. Germline values: CDR1 SSHAT, CDR2 FNYEAQ (reference sequence). CDR3 length equals 16 residues. Written as DNA, the CDR3 is TGTGCCAGCAGCCCCCCAGGGCCGGGGGCGGATCAGCCCCAGCATTTT. As protein: CASSPPGPGADQPQHF.

The chain employs TRBV28 and TRBJ1-2, with 8 nucleotides matching TRBD1. The germline gives CDR1 MDHEN, CDR2 SYDVKM. V lost 6 bases, J lost 0 bases, and 6 bases stayed unmatched. This CDR3 is built from 15 residues. The CDR3 loop reads CASRPTGASNYGYTF. DNA for the CDR3: TGTGCCAGCAGGCCGACAGGGGCTTCTAACTATGGCTACACCTTC.

The chain uses TRBV7-8 and TRBJ1-2, with D perhaps matching TRBD1 (5 bases). Trimming shortened V by 4 bases and J by 8 bases, and 14 bases separated the two germline ends. Germline CDR1 reads SGHVS; CDR2 reads FQNEAQ. The length of the CDR3 is 13 residues. CDR3 in amino acids: CASSSGGDVGYTF. For the CDR3, the DNA is TGTGCCAGCAGCTCCGGAGGGGATGTAGGCTACACCTTC.

This clone was seen more than once but under ten times. The CDR3 reads CASSPQGPGGPSNQPQHF. As DNA, the CDR3 is TGTGCCAGCAGTCCCCAGGGCCCCGGAGGACCTAGCAATCAGCCCCAGCATTTT. The J gene is TRBJ1-5, the V gene TRBV6-8; perhaps TRBD1 as D (5 bases). This CDR3 is built from 18 residues. The germline gives CDR1 MNHGY, CDR2 SAAAGT. With 5 bases removed from V and 0 bases from J, the gap between germline ends came to 20 bases.